The T cell receptor beta chain under discussion was sequenced for a study of blood T cell repertoires in COVID-19. In the study overall: Samples came from the United States, Italy and Spain, spanning acute and convalescent COVID-19. Sample material is recorded as cDNA or gDNA derived from T cells, B-cell-depleted T cells, or PBMCs.

Per the original data handling: Cell counts per sample came from amplifying reference gene primers. This table comes from immunoSEQ multiplex PCR, and its TCRdb copy is limited to in-frame clones, with some not included. V and J calls and clone size are given by that table; D and trimming were obtained from the DNA. The sample comprises tens of thousands of clones, more than 85% of which are singletons, and roughly 2.3% rests with the top ten. Germline V gene sequence: CDR1 SGHTA, CDR2 FQGNSA. Losses at the gene ends were 5 bases for V and 0 bases for J; bases not matched to a gene: 5. The CDR3 loop spans 16 amino acids. This clone was picked up a small number of times.

The sequenced sample consisted of peripheral blood. The genes are TRBV7-2 and TRBJ2-2, with 8 bases that match TRBD1. The source of this sequence is a human donor with active COVID-19. The donor label of this sample is uncertain. The CDR3 protein is CASSIPTGANTGELFF. The CDR3 nucleotides are TGTGCCAGCAGCATACCGACAGGGGCGAACACCGGGGAGCTGTTTTTT.